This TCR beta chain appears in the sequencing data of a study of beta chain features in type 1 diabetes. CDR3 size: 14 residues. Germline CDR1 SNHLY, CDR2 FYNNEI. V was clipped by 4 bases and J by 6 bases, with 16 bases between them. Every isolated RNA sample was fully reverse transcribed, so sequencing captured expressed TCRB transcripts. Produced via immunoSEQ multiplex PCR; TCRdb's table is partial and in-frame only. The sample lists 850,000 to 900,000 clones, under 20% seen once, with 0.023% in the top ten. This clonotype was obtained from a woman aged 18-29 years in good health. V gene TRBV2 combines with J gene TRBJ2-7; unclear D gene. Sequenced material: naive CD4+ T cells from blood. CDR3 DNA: TGTGCCAGCAGTGGAGTCCTCGCCGGCGGCGAGCAGTACTTC. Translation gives CASSGVLAGGEQYF. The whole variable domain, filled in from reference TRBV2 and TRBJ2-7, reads EPEVTQTPSHQVTQMGQEVILRCVPISNHLYFYWYRQILGQKVEFLVSFYNNEISEKSEIFDDQFSVERPDGSNFTLKIRSTKLEDSAMYFCASSGVLAGGEQYFGPGTRLTVT.